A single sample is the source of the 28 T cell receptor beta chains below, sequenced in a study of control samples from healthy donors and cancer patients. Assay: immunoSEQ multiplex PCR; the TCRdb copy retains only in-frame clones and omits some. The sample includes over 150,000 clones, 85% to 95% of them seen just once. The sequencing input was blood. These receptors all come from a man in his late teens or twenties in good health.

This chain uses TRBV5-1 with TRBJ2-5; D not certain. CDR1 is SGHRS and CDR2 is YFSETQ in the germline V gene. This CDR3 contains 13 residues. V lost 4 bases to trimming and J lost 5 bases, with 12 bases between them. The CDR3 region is CASSPTSSETQYF. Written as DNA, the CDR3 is TGCGCCAGCAGCCCAACGTCAAGCGAGACCCAGTACTTC.

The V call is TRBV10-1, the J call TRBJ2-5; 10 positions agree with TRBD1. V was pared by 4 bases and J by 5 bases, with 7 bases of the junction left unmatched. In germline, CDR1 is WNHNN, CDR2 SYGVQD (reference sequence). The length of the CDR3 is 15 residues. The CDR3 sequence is CASSGPGQGSETQYF. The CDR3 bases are TGCGCCAGCAGTGGACCGGGACAGGGGAGTGAGACCCAGTACTTC.

DNA for the CDR3: TGCGCCAGCAGCATACAGGACCTCACAGATACGCAGTATTTT. It specifies CASSIQDLTDTQYF. The chain employs TRBV5-1 and TRBJ2-3, with a weak D call TRBD1 (5 bases). The V end was cut by 4 bases, the J end by 2 bases, with 11 bases between. The CDR3 has 14 amino acids. Germline CDR1 and CDR2: SGHRS and YFSETQ. Full variable domain (rest looked up from reference TRBV5-1 and TRBJ2-3): KAGVTQTPRYLIKTRGQQVTLSCSPISGHRSVSWYQQTPGQGLQFLFEYFSETQRNKGNFPGRFSGRQFSNSRSEMNVSTLELGDSALYLCASSIQDLTDTQYFGPGTRLTVL.

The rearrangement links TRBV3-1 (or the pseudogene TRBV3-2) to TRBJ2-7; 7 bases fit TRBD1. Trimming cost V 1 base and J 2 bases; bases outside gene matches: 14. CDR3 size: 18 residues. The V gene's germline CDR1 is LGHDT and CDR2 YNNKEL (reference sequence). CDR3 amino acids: CASSQVQTGQTFAYEQYF. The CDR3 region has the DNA TGTGCCAGCAGCCAAGTTCAAACGGGACAGACTTTTGCCTACGAGCAGTACTTC.

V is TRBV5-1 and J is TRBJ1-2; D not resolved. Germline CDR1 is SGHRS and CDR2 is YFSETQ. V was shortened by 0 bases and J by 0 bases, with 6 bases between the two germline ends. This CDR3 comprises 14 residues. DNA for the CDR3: TGCGCCAGCAGCTTGGGCAGCCCTAACTATGGCTACACCTTC. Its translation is CASSLGSPNYGYTF.

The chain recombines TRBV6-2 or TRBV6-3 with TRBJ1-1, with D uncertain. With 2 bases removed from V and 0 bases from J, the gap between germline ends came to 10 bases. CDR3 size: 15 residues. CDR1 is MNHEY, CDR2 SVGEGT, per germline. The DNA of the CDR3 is TGTGCCAGCAGTTACGTGCCCTCCATGAACACTGAAGCTTTCTTT. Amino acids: CASSYVPSMNTEAFF.

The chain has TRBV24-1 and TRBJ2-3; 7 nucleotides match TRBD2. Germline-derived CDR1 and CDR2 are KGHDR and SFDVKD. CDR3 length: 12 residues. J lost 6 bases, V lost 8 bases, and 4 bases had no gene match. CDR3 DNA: TGTGCCACCACCGACGGGGGGGATACGCAGTATTTT. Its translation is CATTDGGDTQYF.

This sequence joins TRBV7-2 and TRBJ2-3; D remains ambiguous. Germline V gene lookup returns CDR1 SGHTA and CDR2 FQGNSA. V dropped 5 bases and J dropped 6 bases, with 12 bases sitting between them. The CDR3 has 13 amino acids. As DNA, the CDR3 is TGTGCCAGCAGCCCCGTATTCTTGGATACGCAGTATTTT. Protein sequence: CASSPVFLDTQYF. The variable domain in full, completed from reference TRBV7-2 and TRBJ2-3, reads GAGVSQSPSNKVTEKGKDVELRCDPISGHTALYWYRQSLGQGLEFLIYFQGNSAPDKSGLPSDRFSAERTGGSVSTLTIQRTQQEDSAVYLCASSPVFLDTQYFGPGTRLTVL.

DNA of the CDR3: TGTGCCAGCAGCAAAGAGCCTAGGACAGGGCGCACAGATACGCAGTATTTT. This gives the protein CASSKEPRTGRTDTQYF. The chain carries TRBV21-1 and TRBJ2-3; the table assigns TRBD1, which was not confirmed against the DNA. TRBV21-1 is termed a pseudogene. The CDR3 loop spans 17 amino acids.

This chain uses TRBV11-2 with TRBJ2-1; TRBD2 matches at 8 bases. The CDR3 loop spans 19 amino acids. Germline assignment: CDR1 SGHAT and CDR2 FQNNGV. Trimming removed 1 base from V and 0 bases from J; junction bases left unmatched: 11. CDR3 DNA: TGTGCCAGCAGCTTAGTTACAGCGGGGGCCTTTAGCTCCTACAATGAGCAGTTCTTC. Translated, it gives CASSLVTAGAFSSYNEQFF.

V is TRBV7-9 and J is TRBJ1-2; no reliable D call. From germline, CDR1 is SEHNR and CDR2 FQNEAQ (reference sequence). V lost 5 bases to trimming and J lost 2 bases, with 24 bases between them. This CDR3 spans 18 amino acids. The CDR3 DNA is TGTGCCAGCAGCCCCCCGCCTAACAGTTGGGCAGGCAACTATGGCTACACCTTC. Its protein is CASSPPPNSWAGNYGYTF.

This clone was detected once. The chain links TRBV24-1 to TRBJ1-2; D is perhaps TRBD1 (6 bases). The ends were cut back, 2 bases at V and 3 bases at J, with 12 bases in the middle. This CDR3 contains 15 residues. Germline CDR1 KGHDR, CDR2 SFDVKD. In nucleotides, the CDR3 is TGTGCCACCAGTGATTCGGCCAGGGGCGACTATGGCTACACCTTC. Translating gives CATSDSARGDYGYTF.

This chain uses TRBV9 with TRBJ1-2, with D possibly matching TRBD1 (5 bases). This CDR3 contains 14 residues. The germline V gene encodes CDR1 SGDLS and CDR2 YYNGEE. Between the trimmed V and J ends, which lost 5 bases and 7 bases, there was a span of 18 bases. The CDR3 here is CASRDTGTLGGYTF. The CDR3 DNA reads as TGTGCCAGCAGAGACACCGGGACCCTAGGTGGCTACACCTTC.

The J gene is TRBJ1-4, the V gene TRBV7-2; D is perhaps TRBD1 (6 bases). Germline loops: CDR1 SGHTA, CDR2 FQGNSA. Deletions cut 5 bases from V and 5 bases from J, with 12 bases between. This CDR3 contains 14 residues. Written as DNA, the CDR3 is TGTGCCAGCAGCCTCGACAGGCGGAATGAAAAACTGTTTTTT. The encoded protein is CASSLDRRNEKLFF. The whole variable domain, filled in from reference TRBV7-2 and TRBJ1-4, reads GAGVSQSPSNKVTEKGKDVELRCDPISGHTALYWYRQSLGQGLEFLIYFQGNSAPDKSGLPSDRFSAERTGGSVSTLTIQRTQQEDSAVYLCASSLDRRNEKLFFGSGTQLSVL.

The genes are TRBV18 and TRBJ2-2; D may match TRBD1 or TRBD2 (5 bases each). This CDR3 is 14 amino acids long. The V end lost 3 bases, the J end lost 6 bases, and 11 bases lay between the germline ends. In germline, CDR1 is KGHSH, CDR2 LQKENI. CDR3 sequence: CASSPGTYAGELFF. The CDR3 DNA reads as TGTGCCAGCTCACCCGGGACCTACGCCGGGGAGCTGTTTTTT. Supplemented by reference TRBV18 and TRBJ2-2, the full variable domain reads NAGVMQNPRHLVRRRGQEARLRCSPMKGHSHVYWYRQLPEEGLKFMVYLQKENIIDESGMPKERFSAEFPKEGPSILRIQQVVRGDSAAYFCASSPGTYAGELFFGEGSRLTVL.

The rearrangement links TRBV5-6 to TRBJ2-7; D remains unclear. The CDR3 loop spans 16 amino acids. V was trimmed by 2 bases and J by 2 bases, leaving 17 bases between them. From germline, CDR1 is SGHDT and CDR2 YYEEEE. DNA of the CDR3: TGTGCCAGCAGCTTCTCGTCAGGCATTCTTACCTACGAGCAGTACTTC. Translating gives CASSFSSGILTYEQYF.

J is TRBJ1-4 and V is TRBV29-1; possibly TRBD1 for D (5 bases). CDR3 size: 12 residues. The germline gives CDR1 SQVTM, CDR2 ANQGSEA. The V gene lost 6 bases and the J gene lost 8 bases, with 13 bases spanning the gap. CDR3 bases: TGCAGCGTCAAGGGGTTGGGGGAAAAACTGTTTTTT. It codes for CSVKGLGEKLFF. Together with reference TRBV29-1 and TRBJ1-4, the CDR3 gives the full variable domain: SAVISQKPSRDICQRGTSLTIQCQVDSQVTMMFWYRQQPGQSLTLIATANQGSEATYESGFVIDKFPISRPNLTFSTLTVSNMSPEDSSIYLCSVKGLGEKLFFGSGTQLSVL.

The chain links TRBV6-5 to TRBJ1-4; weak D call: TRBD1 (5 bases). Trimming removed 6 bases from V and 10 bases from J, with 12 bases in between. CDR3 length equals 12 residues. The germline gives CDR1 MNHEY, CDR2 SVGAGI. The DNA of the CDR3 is TGTGCCAGCAGCGTCCCCGGGGGAAAACTGTTTTTT. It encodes CASSVPGGKLFF.

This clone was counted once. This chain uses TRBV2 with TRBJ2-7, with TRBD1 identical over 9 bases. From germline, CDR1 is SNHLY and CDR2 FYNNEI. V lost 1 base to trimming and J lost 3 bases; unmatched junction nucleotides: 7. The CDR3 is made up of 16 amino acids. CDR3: CASSEGKGQGHYEQYF. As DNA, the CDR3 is TGTGCCAGCAGTGAAGGCAAGGGACAGGGACACTACGAGCAGTACTTC.

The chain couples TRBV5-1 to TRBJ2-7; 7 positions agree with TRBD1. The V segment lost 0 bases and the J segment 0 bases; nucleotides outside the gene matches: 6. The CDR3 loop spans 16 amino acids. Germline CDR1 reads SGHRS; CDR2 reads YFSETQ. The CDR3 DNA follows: TGCGCCAGCAGCTTGGTGACGGGACAGAGCTCCTACGAGCAGTACTTC. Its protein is CASSLVTGQSSYEQYF.

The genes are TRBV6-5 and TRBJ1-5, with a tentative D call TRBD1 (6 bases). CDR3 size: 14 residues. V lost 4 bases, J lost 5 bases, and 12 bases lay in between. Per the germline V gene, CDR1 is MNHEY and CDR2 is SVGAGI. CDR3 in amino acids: CASSWGAGDQPQHF. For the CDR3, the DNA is TGTGCCAGCAGTTGGGGGGCGGGGGATCAGCCCCAGCATTTT.

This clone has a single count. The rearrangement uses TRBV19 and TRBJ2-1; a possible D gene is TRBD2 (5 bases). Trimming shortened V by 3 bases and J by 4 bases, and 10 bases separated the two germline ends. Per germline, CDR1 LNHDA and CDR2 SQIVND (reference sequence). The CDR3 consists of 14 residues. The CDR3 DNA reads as TGTGCCAGTAGTATTAACGACTATTACAATGAGCAGTTCTTC. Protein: CASSINDYYNEQFF.

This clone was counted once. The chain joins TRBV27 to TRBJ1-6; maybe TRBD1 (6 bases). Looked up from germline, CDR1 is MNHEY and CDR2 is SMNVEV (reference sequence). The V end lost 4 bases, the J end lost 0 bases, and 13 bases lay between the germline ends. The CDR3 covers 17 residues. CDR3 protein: CASSSGRGSSYNSPLHF. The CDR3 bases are TGTGCCAGCAGTTCTGGGAGGGGGAGCTCCTATAATTCACCCCTCCACTTT.

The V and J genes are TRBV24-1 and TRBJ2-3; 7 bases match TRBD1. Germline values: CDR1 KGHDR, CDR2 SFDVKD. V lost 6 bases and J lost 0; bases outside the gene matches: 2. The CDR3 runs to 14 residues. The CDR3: CATSRTGSTDTQYF. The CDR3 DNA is TGTGCCACCAGTAGGACAGGAAGCACAGATACGCAGTATTTT.

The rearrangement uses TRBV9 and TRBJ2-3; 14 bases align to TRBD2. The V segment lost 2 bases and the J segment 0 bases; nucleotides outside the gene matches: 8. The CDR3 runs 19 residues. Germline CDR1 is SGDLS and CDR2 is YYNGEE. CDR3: CASSVRGLAGVSSTDTQYF. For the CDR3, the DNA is TGTGCCAGCAGCGTCCGGGGACTAGCGGGGGTCTCTAGCACAGATACGCAGTATTTT.

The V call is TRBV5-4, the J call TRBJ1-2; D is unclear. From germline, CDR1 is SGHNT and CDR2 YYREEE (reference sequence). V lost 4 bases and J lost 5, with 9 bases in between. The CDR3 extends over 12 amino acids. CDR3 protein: CASSASIYGYTF. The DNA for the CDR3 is TGTGCCAGCAGCGCATCAATTTATGGCTACACCTTC.

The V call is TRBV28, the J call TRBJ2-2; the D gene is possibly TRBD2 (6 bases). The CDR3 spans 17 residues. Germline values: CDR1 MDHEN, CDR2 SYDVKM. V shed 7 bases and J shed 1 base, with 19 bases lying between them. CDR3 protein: CASTLGPGSGNTGELFF. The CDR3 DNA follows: TGTGCCAGCACCTTAGGGCCCGGTAGCGGGAACACCGGGGAGCTGTTTTTT.

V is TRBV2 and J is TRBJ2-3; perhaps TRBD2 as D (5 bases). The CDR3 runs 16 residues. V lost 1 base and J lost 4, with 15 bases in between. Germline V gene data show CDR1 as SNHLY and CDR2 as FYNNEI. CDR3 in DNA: TGTGCCAGCAGTGAAGGGAGCGGTTCAAGCGCAGATACGCAGTATTTT. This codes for CASSEGSGSSADTQYF.